A single sample gave rise to the 6 T cell receptor beta chains below, sequenced in a study of cytomegalovirus exposure and HLA in healthy donors. Generated by immunoSEQ multiplex PCR, the TCRdb table keeps only in-frame clones and is missing some. This sample has around 160,000 clones, with approximately 84% found just once. The source material was PBMCs. Source of these receptors: a man younger than 45 in good health and CMV-seropositive.

The chain joins TRBV6-5 to TRBJ1-5, with 9 bases identical to TRBD1. The CDR3 length is 14 residues. Trimming took 6 bases from V and 8 from J; bases not matched to a gene: 8. Looked up from germline, CDR1 is MNHEY and CDR2 is SVGAGI. The CDR3 DNA reads TGTGCCAGCAGCAGACAGGGGGTCCCCGAGCCCCAGCATTTT. This encodes CASSRQGVPEPQHF.

This clone appeared once. The CDR3 reads CASKTSAAGYEQYF. Written as DNA, the CDR3 is TGTGCCAGTAAAACAAGTGCAGCGGGCTACGAGCAGTACTTC. The chain combines TRBV19 with TRBJ2-7, with D perhaps TRBD2 (6 bases). The germline V and J ends were trimmed by 7 bases and 3 bases, with 16 bases remaining between them. CDR3 length equals 14 residues. Germline V gene sequence: CDR1 LNHDA, CDR2 SQIVND (reference sequence). The full variable domain, with the rest looked up from reference TRBV19 and TRBJ2-7, is DGGITQSPKYLFRKEGQNVTLSCEQNLNHDAMYWYRQDPGQGLRLIYYSQIVNDFQKGDIAEGYSVSREKKESFPLTVTSAQKNPTAFYLCASKTSAAGYEQYFGPGTRLTVT.

V gene TRBV6-1 combines with J gene TRBJ2-2; the D gene is possibly TRBD2 (6 bases). Trimming shortened V by 2 bases and J by 3 bases, and 10 bases separated the two germline ends. The germline gives CDR1 MNHNS, CDR2 SASEGT. The length of the CDR3 is 15 residues. Written as DNA, the CDR3 is TGTGCCAGCAGTGAATGGGGCGGGGACACCGGGGAGCTGTTTTTT. Amino acids: CASSEWGGDTGELFF.

The rearrangement joins TRBV27 to TRBJ1-4; TRBD1 matches at 7 bases. The trim removed 5 bases at V and 4 bases at J, leaving 10 bases unmatched. The CDR3 length is 16 residues. Germline-derived CDR1 and CDR2 are MNHEY and SMNVEV (reference sequence). As DNA, the CDR3 is TGTGCCAGCAGTCCCCACGGACAGGACCTTAATGAAAAACTGTTTTTT. Protein product: CASSPHGQDLNEKLFF.

This rearrangement joins TRBV6-5 to TRBJ1-2, with D maybe TRBD1 (6 bases). There are 15 residues in the CDR3. Germline CDR1 is MNHEY and CDR2 is SVGAGI. Trimming cost V 0 bases and J 4 bases, with 12 bases left between them. The CDR3, as DNA: TGTGCCAGCAGTTACTCGATAGGGGGAAGCTATGGCTACACCTTC. Translation: CASSYSIGGSYGYTF.

J is TRBJ2-1 and V is TRBV28; D is perhaps TRBD1 (6 bases). The length of the CDR3 is 15 residues. Trimming left V 3 bases short and J 0 bases short, with 9 bases between. Germline-derived CDR1 and CDR2 are MDHEN and SYDVKM. The CDR3 spells CASSFDRSSYNEQFF. In DNA, the CDR3 is TGTGCCAGCAGTTTTGACAGGAGCTCCTACAATGAGCAGTTCTTC.